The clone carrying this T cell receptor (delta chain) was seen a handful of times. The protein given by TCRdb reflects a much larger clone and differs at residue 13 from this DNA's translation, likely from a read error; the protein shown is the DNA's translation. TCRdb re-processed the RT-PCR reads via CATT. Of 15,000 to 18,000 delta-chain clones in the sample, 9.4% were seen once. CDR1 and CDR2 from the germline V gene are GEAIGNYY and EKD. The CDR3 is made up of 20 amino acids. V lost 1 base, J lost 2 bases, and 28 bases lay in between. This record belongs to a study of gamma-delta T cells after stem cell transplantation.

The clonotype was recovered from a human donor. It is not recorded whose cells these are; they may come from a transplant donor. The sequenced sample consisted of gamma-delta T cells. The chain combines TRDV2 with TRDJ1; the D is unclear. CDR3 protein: CACDTVAGHQGASRTDKLIF. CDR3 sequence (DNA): TGTGCCTGTGACACGGTCGCAGGGCACCAAGGGGCCTCCAGGACCGATAAACTCATCTTT.